What follows are 14 T cell receptor beta chains derived from one specimen sequenced in a study of blood T cell repertoires in COVID-19. Profiling relied on immunoSEQ multiplex PCR, and the TCRdb table lists in-frame clones only, not all of them. The table includes approximately 350,000 clones, 80% to 90% detected once. Sequencing was performed on peripheral blood. The receptor source for this set is a man aged 40-49 years with acute or convalescent COVID-19.

The chain employs TRBV9 and TRBJ2-1, with 11 bases that match TRBD2. The CDR3 totals 17 residues. The V segment lost 4 bases and the J segment 3 bases; nucleotides outside the gene matches: 9. Per the germline V gene, CDR1 is SGDLS and CDR2 is YYNGEE. Here the CDR3 reads CASSHYMGLADYNEQFF. CDR3 sequence (DNA): TGTGCCAGCAGCCACTATATGGGACTAGCGGACTACAATGAGCAGTTCTTC.

About this clone itself: The same CDR3 can be traced to other DNA sequences in this sample. The chain links TRBV5-1 to TRBJ1-1; 10 bases are shared with TRBD1. This CDR3 contains 14 residues. Germline CDR1 SGHRS, CDR2 YFSETQ. V lost 3 bases and J lost 2; bases outside the gene matches: 1. CDR3 region: CASSSTGGNTEAFF. CDR3 bases: TGCGCCAGCAGCTCGACAGGGGGCAACACTGAAGCTTTCTTT.

This clone was seen only once. The chain combines TRBV7-3 with TRBJ2-1; possible D gene TRBD1, 6 bases. Per germline, CDR1 SGHTA and CDR2 FQGTGA. The CDR3 contains 13 residues. The V gene lost 4 bases and the J gene lost 7 bases, with 11 bases spanning the gap. CDR3 residues: CASSSGQSNEQFF. CDR3 DNA: TGTGCCAGCAGCTCCGGACAGTCGAATGAGCAGTTCTTC.

This chain links TRBV2 with TRBJ1-5; 9 bases line up with TRBD1. The V gene's germline CDR1 is SNHLY and CDR2 FYNNEI. Losses at the gene ends were 10 bases for V and 5 bases for J; bases not matched to a gene: 6. The CDR3 has 13 amino acids. CDR3 nucleotides: TGTGCCATCGGACAGGGGAGAGATCAGCCCCAGCATTTT. Encoded protein: CAIGQGRDQPQHF.

The rearrangement links TRBV5-1 to TRBJ2-7; a weak D match, TRBD2 (6 bases). The germline V gene has CDR1 SGHRS and CDR2 YFSETQ. The CDR3 covers 15 residues. V was shortened by 0 bases and J by 0 bases, with 10 bases between the two germline ends. The CDR3 spells CASSLVFGSSYEQYF. CDR3 DNA sequence: TGCGCCAGCAGCTTGGTATTCGGGAGCTCCTACGAGCAGTACTTC.

The chain recombines TRBV5-4 with TRBJ2-2, with 9 bases identical to TRBD2. V was clipped by 0 bases and J by 7 bases; unmatched bases: 10. The CDR3 consists of 17 residues. The germline gives CDR1 SGHNT, CDR2 YYREEE (reference sequence). CDR3: CASSLASGRFNSGELFF. For the CDR3, the DNA is TGTGCCAGCAGCTTGGCCAGCGGGAGGTTTAATAGCGGGGAGCTGTTTTTT.

This clone appeared once. The chain carries TRBV7-9 and TRBJ2-5; 8 nucleotides match TRBD1. V shed 0 bases and J 2 bases; nucleotides not matched to a gene: 5. This CDR3 spans 16 amino acids. Looked up from germline, CDR1 is SEHNR and CDR2 is FQNEAQ (reference sequence). The CDR3 nucleotides are TGTGCCAGCAGCTTAGCCGGACAGGGTCGACAAGAGACCCAGTACTTC. Translating it yields CASSLAGQGRQETQYF.

The V call is TRBV28, the J call TRBJ1-2; TRBD1 is a possible D gene (5 bases). The CDR3 consists of 15 residues. The V end lost 5 bases, the J end lost 1 base, and 14 bases lay between the germline ends. Germline assignment: CDR1 MDHEN and CDR2 SYDVKM. The CDR3 spells CASSPLQGVNYGYTF. CDR3 sequence (DNA): TGTGCCAGCAGTCCACTCCAAGGGGTTAACTATGGCTACACCTTC.

V gene TRBV27 combines with J gene TRBJ1-5; tentatively, D is TRBD1 (6 bases). This CDR3 is built from 15 residues. Germline V gene data show CDR1 as MNHEY and CDR2 as SMNVEV (reference sequence). The V gene lost 4 bases and the J gene lost 7 bases, with 17 bases spanning the gap. In DNA form, the CDR3 reads TGTGCCAGCAGTTATTTCAGGGGAAGAGGCCAGCCCCAGCATTTT. It translates to CASSYFRGRGQPQHF.

This chain connects TRBV13 to TRBJ2-7, with D uncertain. Germline assignment: CDR1 PRHDT and CDR2 FYEKMQ (reference sequence). This CDR3 contains 13 residues. The V gene lost 2 bases and the J gene lost 5 bases, with 10 bases spanning the gap. The CDR3 region is CASSLRALNEQYF. For the CDR3, the DNA is TGTGCCAGCAGCTTACGCGCGTTGAACGAGCAGTACTTC.

The V call is TRBV19, the J call TRBJ1-2; 9 bases match TRBD1. The germline gives CDR1 LNHDA, CDR2 SQIVND (reference sequence). This CDR3 has 14 amino acids. Trimming cost V 3 bases and J 4 bases; bases outside gene matches: 3. The CDR3 region is CASSITGGVYGYTF. The CDR3 region has the DNA TGTGCCAGTAGTATTACAGGGGGCGTCTATGGCTACACCTTC.

This clone showed up just once. The chain uses TRBV6-5 and TRBJ2-7; TRBD1 might be the D (6 bases). The CDR3 totals 16 residues. CDR1 and CDR2 from the germline V gene are MNHEY and SVGAGI. The germline V and J ends were trimmed by 0 bases and 1 base, with 13 bases remaining between them. In DNA form, the CDR3 reads TGTGCCAGCAGTTACTCTGAGCCAGGGGAGTCCTACGAGCAGTACTTC. Its translation: CASSYSEPGESYEQYF.

The rearrangement uses TRBV27 and TRBJ2-1; 7 positions agree with TRBD2. Germline CDR1 is MNHEY and CDR2 is SMNVEV (reference sequence). CDR3 length: 17 amino acids. Germline trimming cut 1 base from V and 5 bases from J; bases unmatched to any gene: 11. CDR3 in DNA: TGTGCCAGCAGTTTATGGGGGAACGGGCGGGAGAACAATGAGCAGTTCTTC. This sequence encodes CASSLWGNGRENNEQFF.

V gene TRBV2 combines with J gene TRBJ1-1; D is unresolved. The germline V gene has CDR1 SNHLY and CDR2 FYNNEI. This CDR3 comprises 13 residues. Trimming removed 4 bases at V and 5 bases at J, with 11 bases between. The DNA for the CDR3 is TGTGCCAGCAGTGCTAGATCGGGGACTGAAGCTTTCTTT. Protein: CASSARSGTEAFF.